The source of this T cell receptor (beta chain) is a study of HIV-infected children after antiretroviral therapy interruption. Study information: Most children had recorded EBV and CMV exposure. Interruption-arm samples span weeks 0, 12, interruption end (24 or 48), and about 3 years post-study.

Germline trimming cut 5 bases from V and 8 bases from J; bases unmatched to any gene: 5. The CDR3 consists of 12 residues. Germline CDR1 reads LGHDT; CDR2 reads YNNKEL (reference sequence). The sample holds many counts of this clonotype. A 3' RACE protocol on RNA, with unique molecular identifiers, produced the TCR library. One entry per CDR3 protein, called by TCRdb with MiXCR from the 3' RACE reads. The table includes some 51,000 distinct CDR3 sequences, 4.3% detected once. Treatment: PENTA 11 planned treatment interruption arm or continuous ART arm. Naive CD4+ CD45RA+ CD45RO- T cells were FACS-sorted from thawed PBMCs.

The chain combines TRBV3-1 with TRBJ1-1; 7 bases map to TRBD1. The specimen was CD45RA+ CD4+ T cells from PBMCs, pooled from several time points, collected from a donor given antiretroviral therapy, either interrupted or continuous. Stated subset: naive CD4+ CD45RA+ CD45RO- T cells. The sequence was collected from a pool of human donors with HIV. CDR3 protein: CASSSQGVEAFF. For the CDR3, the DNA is TGTGCCAGCAGCTCCCAGGGGGTCGAAGCTTTCTTT.